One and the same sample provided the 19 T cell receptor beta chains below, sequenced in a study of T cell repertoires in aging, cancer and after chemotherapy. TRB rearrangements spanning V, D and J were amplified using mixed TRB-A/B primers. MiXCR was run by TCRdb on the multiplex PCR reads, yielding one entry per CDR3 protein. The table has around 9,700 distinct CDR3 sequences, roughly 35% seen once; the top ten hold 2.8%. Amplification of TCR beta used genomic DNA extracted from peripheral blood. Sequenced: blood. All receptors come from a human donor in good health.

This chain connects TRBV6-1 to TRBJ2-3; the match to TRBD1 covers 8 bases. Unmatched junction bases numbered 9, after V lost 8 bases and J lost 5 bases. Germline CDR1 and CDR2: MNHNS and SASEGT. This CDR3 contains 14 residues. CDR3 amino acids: CASPGARGQDTQYF. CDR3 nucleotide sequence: TGTGCCAGCCCAGGGGCCAGGGGGCAAGATACGCAGTATTTT.

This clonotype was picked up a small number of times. CDR3 region: CSVGGGLVGEKLFF. The CDR3 DNA reads as TGCAGCGTTGGAGGAGGCCTGGTCGGTGAAAAACTGTTTTTT. The genes are TRBV29-1 and TRBJ1-4; D remains unclear. The CDR3 length is 14 residues. The germline V and J ends were trimmed by 4 bases and 7 bases, with 16 bases remaining between them. Per the germline V gene, CDR1 is SQVTM and CDR2 is ANQGSEA.

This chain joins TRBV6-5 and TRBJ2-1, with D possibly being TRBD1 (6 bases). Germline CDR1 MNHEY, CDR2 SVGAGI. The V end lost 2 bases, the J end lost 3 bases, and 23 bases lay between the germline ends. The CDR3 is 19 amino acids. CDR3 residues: CASSYAIKTDSLIYNEQFF. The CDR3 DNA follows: TGTGCCAGCAGTTACGCAATTAAAACGGACAGCCTCATCTACAATGAGCAGTTCTTC.

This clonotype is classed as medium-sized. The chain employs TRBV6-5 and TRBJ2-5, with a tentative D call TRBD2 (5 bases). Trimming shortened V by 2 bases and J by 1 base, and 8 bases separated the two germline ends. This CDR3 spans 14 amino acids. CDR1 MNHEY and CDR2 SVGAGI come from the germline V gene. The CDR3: CASSYRGSQETQYF. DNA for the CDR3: TGTGCCAGCAGTTACCGGGGTTCCCAAGAGACCCAGTACTTC.

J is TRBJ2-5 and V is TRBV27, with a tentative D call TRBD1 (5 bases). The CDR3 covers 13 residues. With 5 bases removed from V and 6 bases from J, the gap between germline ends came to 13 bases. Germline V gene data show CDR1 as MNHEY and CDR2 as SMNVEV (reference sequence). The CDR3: CASSLLGVQTQYF. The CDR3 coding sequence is TGTGCCAGCAGTCTTCTAGGGGTGCAGACCCAGTACTTC.

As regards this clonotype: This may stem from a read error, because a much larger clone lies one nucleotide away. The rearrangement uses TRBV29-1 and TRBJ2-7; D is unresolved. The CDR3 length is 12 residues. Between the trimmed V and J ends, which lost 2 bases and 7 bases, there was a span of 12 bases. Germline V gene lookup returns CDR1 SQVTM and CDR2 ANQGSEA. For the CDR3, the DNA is TGCAGCGTTGAACCGAAAGTGAATGAGCAGTACTTC. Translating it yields CSVEPKVNEQYF.

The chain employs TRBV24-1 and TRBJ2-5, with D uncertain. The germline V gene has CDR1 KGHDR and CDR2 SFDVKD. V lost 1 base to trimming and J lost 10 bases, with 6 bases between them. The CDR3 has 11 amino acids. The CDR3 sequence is CATSDLYHQYF. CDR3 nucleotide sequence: TGTGCCACCAGTGATTTATACCACCAGTACTTC.

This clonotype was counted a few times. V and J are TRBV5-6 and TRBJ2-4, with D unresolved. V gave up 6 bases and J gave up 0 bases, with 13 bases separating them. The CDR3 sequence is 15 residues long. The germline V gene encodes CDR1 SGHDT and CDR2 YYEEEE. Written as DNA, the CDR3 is TGTGCCAGCACCCCCGGATTGCTAGCCAAAAACATTCAGTACTTC. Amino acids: CASTPGLLAKNIQYF.

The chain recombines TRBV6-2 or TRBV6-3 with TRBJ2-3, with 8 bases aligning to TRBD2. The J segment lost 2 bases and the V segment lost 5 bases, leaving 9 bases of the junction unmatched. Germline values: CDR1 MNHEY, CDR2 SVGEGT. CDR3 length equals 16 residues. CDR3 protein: CASSPKAGVDTDTQYF. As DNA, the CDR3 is TGTGCCAGCAGTCCCAAAGCGGGAGTCGACACAGATACGCAGTATTTT.

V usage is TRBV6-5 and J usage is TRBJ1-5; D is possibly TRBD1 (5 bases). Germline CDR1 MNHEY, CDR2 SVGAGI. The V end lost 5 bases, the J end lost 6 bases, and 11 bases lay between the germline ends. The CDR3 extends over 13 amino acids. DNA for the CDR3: TGTGCCAGCAGTGAGGGGTGGCGTCAGCCCCAGCATTTT. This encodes CASSEGWRQPQHF.

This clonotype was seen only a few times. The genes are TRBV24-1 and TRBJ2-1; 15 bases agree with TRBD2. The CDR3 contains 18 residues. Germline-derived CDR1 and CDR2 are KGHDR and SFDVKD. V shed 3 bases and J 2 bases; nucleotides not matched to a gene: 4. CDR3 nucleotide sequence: TGTGCCACCAGTGATACGGGACTAGCGGGGGGAACCTACAATGAGCAGTTCTTC. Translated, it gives CATSDTGLAGGTYNEQFF.

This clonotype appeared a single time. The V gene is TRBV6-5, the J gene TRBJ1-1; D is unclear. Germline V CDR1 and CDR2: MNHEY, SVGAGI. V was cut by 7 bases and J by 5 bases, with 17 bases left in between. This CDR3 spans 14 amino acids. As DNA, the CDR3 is TGTGCCAGCACCACTACAAACCCGGGTACTGAAGCTTTCTTT. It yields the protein CASTTTNPGTEAFF.

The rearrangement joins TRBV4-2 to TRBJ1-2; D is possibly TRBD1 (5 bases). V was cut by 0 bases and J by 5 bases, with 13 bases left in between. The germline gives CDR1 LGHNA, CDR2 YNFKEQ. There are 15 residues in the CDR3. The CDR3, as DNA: TGTGCCAGCAGCCAAGATCTACAGGATCCTTATGGCTACACCTTC. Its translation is CASSQDLQDPYGYTF.

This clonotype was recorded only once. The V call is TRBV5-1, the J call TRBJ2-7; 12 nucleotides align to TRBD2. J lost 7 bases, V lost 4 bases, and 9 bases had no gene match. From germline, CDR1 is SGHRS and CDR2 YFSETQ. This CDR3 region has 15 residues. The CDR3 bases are TGCGCCAGCAGCCCCGGACTAGCGGGGTCCGGAGAGCAGTACTTC. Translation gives CASSPGLAGSGEQYF.

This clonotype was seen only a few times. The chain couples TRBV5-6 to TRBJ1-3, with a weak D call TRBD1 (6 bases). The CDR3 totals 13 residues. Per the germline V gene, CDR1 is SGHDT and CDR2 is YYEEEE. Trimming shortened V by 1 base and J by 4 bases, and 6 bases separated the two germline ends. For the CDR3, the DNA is TGTGCCAGCAGCTTGACAGGGGGAAACACCATATATTTT. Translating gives CASSLTGGNTIYF.

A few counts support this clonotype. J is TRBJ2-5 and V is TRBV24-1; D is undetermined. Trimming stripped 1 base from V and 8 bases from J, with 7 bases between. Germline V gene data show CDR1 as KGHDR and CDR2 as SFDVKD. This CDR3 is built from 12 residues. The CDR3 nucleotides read TGTGCCACCAGTGATTTAACGGGTACCCAGTACTTC. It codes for CATSDLTGTQYF.

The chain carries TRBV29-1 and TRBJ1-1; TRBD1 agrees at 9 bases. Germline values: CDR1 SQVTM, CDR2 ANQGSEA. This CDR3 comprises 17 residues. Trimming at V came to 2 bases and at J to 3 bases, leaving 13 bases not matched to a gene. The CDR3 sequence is CSVEYGRQGGVDTEAFF. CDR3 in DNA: TGCAGCGTTGAATACGGTCGACAGGGGGGCGTGGACACTGAAGCTTTCTTT.

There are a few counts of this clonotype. The CDR3 spells CASSLRQGGEKLFF. The CDR3 region has the DNA TGTGCCAGCAGCCTAAGACAGGGGGGCGAAAAACTGTTTTTT. The chain is built from TRBV13 and TRBJ1-4; TRBD1 aligns across 9 bases. Per the germline V gene, CDR1 is PRHDT and CDR2 is FYEKMQ (reference sequence). The trim removed 5 bases at V and 8 bases at J, leaving 6 bases unmatched. The CDR3 has 14 amino acids.

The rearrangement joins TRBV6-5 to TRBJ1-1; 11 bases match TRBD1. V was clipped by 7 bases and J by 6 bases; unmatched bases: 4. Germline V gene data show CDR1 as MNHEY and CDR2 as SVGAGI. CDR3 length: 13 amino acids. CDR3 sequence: CASTGQGAAEAFF. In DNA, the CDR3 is TGTGCCAGCACCGGACAGGGGGCCGCTGAAGCTTTCTTT.